The 24 T cell receptor beta chains below come from one sample, sequenced in a study of blood T cell repertoires in COVID-19. Measured with immunoSEQ multiplex PCR; TCRdb has only the in-frame clones, and not every one. The table records roughly 400,000 clones, about 87% of them present only once. Sequenced: peripheral blood. The source is a woman aged 55-69 years with COVID-19, enrolled during active disease.

This chain links TRBV29-1 with TRBJ1-2; D is undetermined. With 6 bases removed from V and 4 bases from J, the gap between germline ends came to 18 bases. The germline CDR1 and CDR2 sequences are SQVTM and ANQGSEA. The CDR3 has 14 residues. The CDR3 coding sequence is TGCAGCGTCACACAAGGTACAGCTACCTATGGCTACACCTTC. Its protein is CSVTQGTATYGYTF.

V usage is TRBV9 and J usage is TRBJ1-6, with 7 nucleotides matching TRBD1. Germline CDR1 is SGDLS and CDR2 is YYNGEE. V was clipped by 0 bases and J by 9 bases; unmatched bases: 6. The CDR3 runs 15 residues. The CDR3 is CASSVGDSPGSPLHF. CDR3 DNA sequence: TGTGCCAGCAGCGTAGGGGACAGCCCGGGTTCACCCCTCCACTTT.

The chain is built from TRBV11-2 and TRBJ2-3; 7 nucleotides agree with TRBD2. In germline, CDR1 is SGHAT, CDR2 FQNNGV. CDR3 length: 17 residues. Trimming removed 5 bases from V and 0 bases from J; junction bases left unmatched: 11. The CDR3 nucleotides are TGTGCCAGCAGCCGAAGAATAACCGGGAGGAGCACAGATACGCAGTATTTT. This gives the protein CASSRRITGRSTDTQYF.

The rearrangement joins TRBV28 to TRBJ1-1, with D maybe TRBD1 (6 bases). Between the trimmed V and J ends, which lost 5 bases and 2 bases, there was a span of 15 bases. This CDR3 contains 15 residues. From germline, CDR1 is MDHEN and CDR2 SYDVKM. The CDR3 spells CASSHKMGQNTEAFF. Here the CDR3 DNA reads TGTGCCAGCAGTCATAAAATGGGACAAAACACTGAAGCTTTCTTT.

Notes on this clone: This specimen includes other DNA sequences encoding the same CDR3. V usage is TRBV5-6 and J usage is TRBJ2-7; D unresolved. Germline V CDR1 and CDR2: SGHDT, YYEEEE. This CDR3 region has 12 residues. V was clipped by 1 base and J by 4 bases, with 6 bases between them. The CDR3 loop is CASSLSGYEQYF. The CDR3 DNA is TGTGCCAGCAGCTTGTCAGGTTACGAGCAGTACTTC.

The chain links TRBV2 to TRBJ2-7; maybe TRBD1 (6 bases). This CDR3 contains 14 residues. Germline V lookup: CDR1 SNHLY, CDR2 FYNNEI. Trimming cost V 4 bases and J 5 bases, with 15 bases left between them. The CDR3 protein is CASSGGRLSDEQYF. The CDR3 DNA reads as TGTGCCAGCAGTGGGGGGCGCCTTAGTGACGAGCAGTACTTC.

The chain has TRBV19 and TRBJ2-4, with D perhaps TRBD1 (5 bases). Trimming left V 3 bases short and J 0 bases short, with 12 bases between. The CDR3 consists of 16 residues. The germline CDR1 and CDR2 sequences are LNHDA and SQIVND (reference sequence). CDR3 sequence: CASSIQGKLAKNIQYF. The CDR3, as DNA: TGTGCCAGTAGTATCCAGGGAAAACTAGCCAAAAACATTCAGTACTTC.

The chain is built from TRBV5-4 and TRBJ1-2, with 9 bases that match TRBD1. CDR3 length: 16 amino acids. J lost 4 bases, V lost 3 bases, and 10 bases had no gene match. Germline CDR1 SGHNT, CDR2 YYREEE (reference sequence). CDR3 bases: TGTGCCAGCAGCTCTCCTTCGGGACAGGGATTCTATGGCTACACCTTC. The encoded protein is CASSSPSGQGFYGYTF.

The chain combines TRBV9 with TRBJ2-5; TRBD1 matches at 8 bases. The CDR3 sequence is 14 residues long. Trimming took 4 bases from V and 4 from J; bases not matched to a gene: 6. Germline V CDR1 and CDR2: SGDLS, YYNGEE. In DNA form, the CDR3 reads TGTGCCAGCAGCCCGCTGACAGGGGTAGAGACCCAGTACTTC. Translation gives CASSPLTGVETQYF.

This clone appeared once. V gene TRBV4-1 combines with J gene TRBJ2-1, with D uncertain. The length of the CDR3 is 12 residues. Germline loops: CDR1 MGHRA, CDR2 YSYEKL. The ends were cut back, 3 bases at V and 6 bases at J, with 6 bases in the middle. The CDR3 loop reads CASSQAANEQFF. The CDR3 nucleotides read TGCGCCAGCAGCCAGGCGGCCAATGAGCAGTTCTTC.

The V gene is TRBV27, the J gene TRBJ1-2, with 8 bases identical to TRBD1. The CDR3 is 16 amino acids. The V and J ends lost 5 bases and 0 bases, in that order; junction bases with no gene match: 8. Per the germline V gene, CDR1 is MNHEY and CDR2 is SMNVEV (reference sequence). Written as DNA, the CDR3 is TGTGCCAGCAGTCGAAATGGACAGGGTGCTAACTATGGCTACACCTTC. Protein product: CASSRNGQGANYGYTF.

This chain uses TRBV6-1 with TRBJ1-5; no clear D. The germline CDR1 and CDR2 sequences are MNHNS and SASEGT. Trimming took off 2 bases at V and 11 bases at J, with 16 bases between the two ends. The CDR3 consists of 14 residues. CDR3 loop: CASSETGAVGSQHF. DNA for the CDR3: TGTGCCAGCAGTGAAACCGGTGCGGTTGGGTCCCAGCATTTT.

The chain joins TRBV3-1 (or the pseudogene TRBV3-2) to TRBJ2-5; 7 bases match TRBD2. The ends lost 2 bases at V and 5 bases at J; junction bases unmatched: 8. The CDR3 extends over 15 amino acids. Germline lookup yields CDR1 LGHDT and CDR2 YNNKEL (reference sequence). DNA of the CDR3: TGTGCCAGCAGCCAAAGGGGAGGGAAGTCTGAGACCCAGTACTTC. This translates into CASSQRGGKSETQYF.

The genes are TRBV9 and TRBJ2-3; 11 nucleotides match TRBD1. V shed 3 bases, J shed 5 bases, and the junction held 8 bases outside the gene matches. CDR1 is SGDLS and CDR2 is YYNGEE in the germline V gene. The CDR3 totals 16 residues. CDR3 in amino acids: CASSGRTGGLGDTQYF. The CDR3 DNA reads as TGTGCCAGCAGCGGACGGACAGGGGGCTTGGGAGATACGCAGTATTTT.

The V and J genes are TRBV6-6 and TRBJ1-6; possible D gene TRBD1, 5 bases. The V and J ends lost 8 bases and 7 bases respectively, with 12 bases between them. The germline gives CDR1 MNHNY, CDR2 SVGAGI (reference sequence). This CDR3 region has 13 residues. The DNA for the CDR3 is TGTGCCAGCGCGGGACTCCAGAATTCACCCCTCCACTTT. As protein: CASAGLQNSPLHF.

This chain uses TRBV18 with TRBJ2-2, with 7 bases fitting TRBD2. Losses at the gene ends were 3 bases for V and 1 base for J; bases not matched to a gene: 8. The CDR3 is 17 residues long. CDR1 and CDR2 from the germline V gene are KGHSH and LQKENI. CDR3 region: CASSPTGLAGNTGELFF. Written as DNA, the CDR3 is TGTGCCAGCTCACCGACGGGCTTAGCGGGGAACACCGGGGAGCTGTTTTTT.

This chain uses TRBV27 with TRBJ2-7, with D perhaps matching TRBD1 (6 bases). Germline CDR1 and CDR2: MNHEY and SMNVEV (reference sequence). The CDR3 spans 14 residues. Trimming shortened V by 4 bases and J by 2 bases, and 12 bases separated the two germline ends. DNA of the CDR3: TGTGCCAGCAGTTCCCCGGACAGTGCCTACGAGCAGTACTTC. Translation gives CASSSPDSAYEQYF.

This clone was seen once. CDR3 sequence reads: CASSVAVLGGTNTEAFF. As DNA, the CDR3 is TGTGCCAGCAGCGTAGCGGTTTTAGGGGGCACGAACACTGAAGCTTTCTTT. The chain has TRBV9 and TRBJ1-1; 7 positions match TRBD1. The length of the CDR3 is 17 residues. The germline V gene encodes CDR1 SGDLS and CDR2 YYNGEE. With 0 bases clipped from V and 1 base from J, the junction kept 9 bases outside the gene matches.

The rearrangement links TRBV2 to TRBJ1-6, with D possibly TRBD1 on 5 matching bases. The CDR3 loop spans 13 amino acids. V dropped 6 bases and J dropped 7 bases, with 10 bases sitting between them. The germline V gene encodes CDR1 SNHLY and CDR2 FYNNEI. The CDR3 sequence: CASRQGQNSPLHF. DNA of the CDR3: TGTGCCAGCAGACAAGGACAAAATTCACCCCTCCACTTT.

The chain employs TRBV2 and TRBJ1-1; 7 bases match TRBD1. CDR1 SNHLY and CDR2 FYNNEI come from the germline V gene. V dropped 8 bases and J dropped 4; count of bases not matched to a gene: 7. The CDR3 runs to 13 residues. DNA of the CDR3: TGTGCCAGCTCCTACAGGGGCCTCACTGAAGCTTTCTTT. This codes for CASSYRGLTEAFF. The whole variable domain, filled in from reference TRBV2 and TRBJ1-1, reads EPEVTQTPSHQVTQMGQEVILRCVPISNHLYFYWYRQILGQKVEFLVSFYNNEISEKSEIFDDQFSVERPDGSNFTLKIRSTKLEDSAMYFCASSYRGLTEAFFGQGTRLTVV.

Here the CDR3 DNA reads TGTGCCAGCAGTGAATCTAAGTGGGCTAGCGGGGGGCGTGATGACAATGAGCAGTTCTTC. This translates into CASSESKWASGGRDDNEQFF. The genes are TRBV6-1 and TRBJ2-1; 11 nucleotides match TRBD2. The germline V gene has CDR1 MNHNS and CDR2 SASEGT. Germline trimming cut 2 bases from V and 5 bases from J; bases unmatched to any gene: 17. The length of the CDR3 is 20 residues.

The chain joins TRBV6-5 to TRBJ1-1, with D unresolved. The CDR3 spans 13 residues. The V gene's germline CDR1 is MNHEY and CDR2 SVGAGI. With 8 bases removed from V and 3 bases from J, the gap between germline ends came to 13 bases. The CDR3 protein is CASGAAVDTEAFF. CDR3 coding DNA: TGTGCCAGCGGAGCGGCGGTGGACACTGAAGCTTTCTTT.

The chain's CDR3 is CASTNRAATEAFF. The CDR3 DNA sequence: TGTGCCAGCACGAACAGAGCGGCCACTGAAGCTTTCTTT. V is TRBV11-1 and J is TRBJ1-1; D not certain. Trimming took 7 bases from V and 4 from J, leaving 13 bases between them. The CDR3 is 13 residues long. CDR1 and CDR2 (germline): SGHAT, FQDESV (reference sequence).

This clone was observed a few times. The rearrangement links TRBV7-2 to TRBJ1-5; 7 bases match TRBD1. This CDR3 is 15 amino acids long. CDR1 and CDR2 (germline): SGHTA, FQGNSA. The V segment lost 5 bases and the J segment 10 bases; nucleotides outside the gene matches: 14. The CDR3 DNA reads as TGTGCCAGCAGCGCCGGAGGGACAGTCACTCAACCCCAGCATTTT. It specifies CASSAGGTVTQPQHF.